The 7 T cell receptor beta chains below come from one sample, sequenced in a study of blood T cells in healthy people across ages. A second PCR, run for about 6 to 12 cycles, used a sample-barcoded 5' primer plus a J-beta primer mix. Each CDR3 protein gets one entry after TCRdb re-called the 5' RACE reads with MiXCR. The sample records 700,000 to 850,000 distinct CDR3 sequences, 53% being singletons. Sequencing was done on a sample of blood. The receptors originated from a man older than 75 in good health.

The CDR3 DNA sequence: TGTGCCAGCAGTCTTACTTCCGGGACTAGCGGGAGGGAGACCCAGTACTTC. Translated, it gives CASSLTSGTSGRETQYF. The chain links TRBV28 to TRBJ2-5; 15 positions match TRBD2. The V segment lost 5 bases and the J segment 5 bases; nucleotides outside the gene matches: 9. The CDR3 length is 17 residues. CDR1 is MDHEN, CDR2 SYDVKM, per germline.

The chain uses TRBV27 and TRBJ2-5; 12 positions match TRBD2. The CDR3 spans 15 residues. The germline gives CDR1 MNHEY, CDR2 SMNVEV (reference sequence). V was clipped by 5 bases and J by 4 bases; unmatched bases: 5. The DNA for the CDR3 is TGTGCCAGCAGTCTAGCGGGAGGGCCTGGAGAGACCCAGTACTTC. Protein: CASSLAGGPGETQYF.

The chain uses TRBV5-5 and TRBJ2-7; 8 nucleotides line up with TRBD2. The J segment lost 9 bases and the V segment lost 7 bases, leaving 15 bases of the junction unmatched. Germline CDR1 reads SGHKS; CDR2 reads YYEKEE (reference sequence). This CDR3 spans 14 amino acids. The CDR3 loop is CASDFGLAGLVQYF. The DNA of the CDR3 is TGTGCCAGCGACTTTGGACTAGCAGGATTGGTGCAGTACTTC.

The table lists this clonotype with many counts. This chain links TRBV20-1 with TRBJ2-1, with 12 bases that match TRBD2. V shed 5 bases and J 5 bases; nucleotides not matched to a gene: 13. Per the germline V gene, CDR1 is DFQATT and CDR2 is SNEGSKA (reference sequence). This CDR3 spans 17 amino acids. CDR3 region: CSAERSLAGGPHNEQFF. CDR3 DNA: TGCAGTGCTGAGAGAAGCCTAGCGGGAGGGCCCCACAATGAGCAGTTCTTC.

The chain joins TRBV29-1 to TRBJ1-5, with D possibly being TRBD1 (5 bases). Germline V gene lookup returns CDR1 SQVTM and CDR2 ANQGSEA. V was cut by 1 base and J by 2 bases, with 9 bases left in between. This CDR3 is 14 amino acids long. The CDR3 sequence: CSVEGGSGNQPQHF. As DNA, the CDR3 is TGCAGCGTTGAAGGGGGCTCGGGCAATCAGCCCCAGCATTTT. The whole variable domain, remainder taken from reference TRBV29-1 and TRBJ1-5, is SAVISQKPSRDICQRGTSLTIQCQVDSQVTMMFWYRQQPGQSLTLIATANQGSEATYESGFVIDKFPISRPNLTFSTLTVSNMSPEDSSIYLCSVEGGSGNQPQHFGDGTRLSIL.

The rearrangement uses TRBV28 and TRBJ2-4; tentative D call: TRBD2 (7 bases). The CDR3 totals 13 residues. V was pared by 7 bases and J by 5 bases, with 12 bases between. Germline assignment: CDR1 MDHEN and CDR2 SYDVKM. CDR3 nucleotides: TGTGCCAGCAAAGGGGGAGGGGAAAACATTCAGTACTTC. It yields the protein CASKGGGENIQYF.

The chain employs TRBV12-3 or TRBV12-4 and TRBJ2-6, with D possibly TRBD1 on 5 matching bases. The V gene lost 6 bases and the J gene lost 3 bases, with 12 bases spanning the gap. The CDR3 totals 15 residues. The chain's CDR3 is CASRPQGFGANVLTF. The DNA for the CDR3 is TGTGCCAGCAGACCTCAGGGTTTTGGGGCCAACGTCCTGACTTTC.